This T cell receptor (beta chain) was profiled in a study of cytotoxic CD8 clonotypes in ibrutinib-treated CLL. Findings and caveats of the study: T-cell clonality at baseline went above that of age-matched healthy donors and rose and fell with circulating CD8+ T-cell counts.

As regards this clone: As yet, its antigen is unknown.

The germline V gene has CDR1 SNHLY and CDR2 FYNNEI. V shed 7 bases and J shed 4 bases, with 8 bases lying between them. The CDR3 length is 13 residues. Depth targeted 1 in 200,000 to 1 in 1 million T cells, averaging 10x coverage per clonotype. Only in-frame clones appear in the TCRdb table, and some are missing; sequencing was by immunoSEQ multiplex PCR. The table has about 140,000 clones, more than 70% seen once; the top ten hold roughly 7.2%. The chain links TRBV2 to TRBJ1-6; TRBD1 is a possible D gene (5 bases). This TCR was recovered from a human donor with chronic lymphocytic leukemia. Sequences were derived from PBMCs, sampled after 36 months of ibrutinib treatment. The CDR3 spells CASIGGYNSPLHF. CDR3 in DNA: TGTGCCAGCATTGGGGGGTATAATTCACCCCTCCACTTT.